This T cell receptor beta chain was identified in a study of shared clonotypes between healthy human individuals. Overall study: CD4 naive cells filled three plates per donor, CD4 memory three, CD8 naive two and CD8 memory one.

Splitting the CD4+ cells yielded a CD45RA+ naive subset and a CD45RA-negative memory subset. This clone was seen repeatedly, ten times or more. The antigen remains undetermined. Whole-study results and caveats: Clonotype sharing across donors was expected to vary with sequencing depth.

Clones were sequenced by immunoSEQ multiplex PCR, and TCRdb holds only the in-frame ones, with some missing. The table shows some 300,000 clones, with around 79% occurring only once. The origin of this receptor is a man aged 25-40 years in good health. The sequenced sample was memory CD4+ T cells sorted from blood. Stated subset: CD45RA-negative fraction.

In DNA form, the CDR3 reads TGCGCCAGCAGTAACTTGGGACAGGAACATCAAGAGACCCAGTACTTC. It is translated as CASSNLGQEHQETQYF. The chain is built from TRBV5-1 and TRBJ2-5; TRBD1 agrees at 8 bases. This CDR3 comprises 16 residues. V lost 5 bases, J lost 2 bases, and 11 bases stayed unmatched. Germline V CDR1 and CDR2: SGHRS, YFSETQ.